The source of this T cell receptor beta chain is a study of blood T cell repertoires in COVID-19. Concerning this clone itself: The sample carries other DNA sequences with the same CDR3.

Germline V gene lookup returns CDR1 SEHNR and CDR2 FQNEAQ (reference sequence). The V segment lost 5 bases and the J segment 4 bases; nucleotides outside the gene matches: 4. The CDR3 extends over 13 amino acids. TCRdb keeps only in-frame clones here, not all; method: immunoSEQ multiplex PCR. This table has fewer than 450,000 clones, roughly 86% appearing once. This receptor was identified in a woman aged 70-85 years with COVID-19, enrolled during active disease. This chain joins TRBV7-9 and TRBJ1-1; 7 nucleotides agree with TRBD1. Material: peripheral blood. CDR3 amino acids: CASSLPGGTEAFF. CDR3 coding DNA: TGTGCCAGCAGCCTCCCAGGGGGCACTGAAGCTTTCTTT.